This passage covers 5 T cell receptor beta chains from one sample sequenced in a study of regulatory T cells in long-lasting Graves disease. Time point here: newly diagnosed GD, antithyroid drugs for less than 3 months. From RNA extracted from PBMCs, the TCR library was made. Building of the TCR beta libraries involved iRepertoire HTBI primers and Arm-PCR of CDR3 regions. MiXCR, applied by TCRdb to the multiplex PCR reads, yields one record per CDR3 protein. This sample carries around 480,000 distinct CDR3 sequences, about a sixth of them seen once, and the ten largest clones take about 12%. A further study also used this sample, focusing on T cells in Graves' hyperthyroidism and ophthalmopathy.

The sequenced sample was peripheral blood mononuclear cells (PBMCs), obtained at new diagnosis, from a patient treated with antithyroid drugs. Receptors originate from a man aged 35 to 55 with Graves disease.

The sample holds one count of this clonotype. Being one base from a much bigger clone, this may be a read error. CDR3 bases: TGTGCCAGCCGACAGGGGGGTGTAGATACGCAGTATTTT. Protein product: CASRQGGVDTQYF. This chain joins TRBV27 and TRBJ2-3; 9 bases match TRBD1. The CDR3 totals 13 residues. Trimming took 8 bases from V and 5 from J; bases not matched to a gene: 5. From germline, CDR1 is MNHEY and CDR2 SMNVEV (reference sequence).

This clonotype was counted between two and nine times. The chain recombines TRBV6-2 or TRBV6-3 with TRBJ2-3, with 7 bases lining up with TRBD2. Germline V gene sequence: CDR1 MNHEY, CDR2 SVGEGT. CDR3 length: 15 amino acids. Unmatched junction bases numbered 6, after V lost 5 bases and J lost 1 base. CDR3 residues: CASSEFGGGTDTQYF. DNA of the CDR3: TGTGCCAGCAGTGAATTTGGGGGGGGCACAGATACGCAGTATTTT.

This clonotype was detected many times. The gene calls are TRBV27 and TRBJ2-7; 8 nucleotides match TRBD2. The CDR3 totals 13 residues. The V segment lost 3 bases and the J segment 7 bases; nucleotides outside the gene matches: 5. Germline assignment: CDR1 MNHEY and CDR2 SMNVEV (reference sequence). The CDR3 DNA follows: TGTGCCAGCAGTTTTAGCGGGGTCAAGGAGCAGTACTTC. Translation: CASSFSGVKEQYF.

This clonotype has a count of ten or more. This chain uses TRBV12-5 with TRBJ2-2, with D unresolved. The CDR3 contains 16 residues. The germline V gene has CDR1 LGHNT and CDR2 FRNRAP. Between the trimmed V and J ends, which lost 5 bases and 0 bases, there was a span of 13 bases. This CDR3 is CASGIRLGSNTGELFF. The CDR3 DNA follows: TGTGCTAGTGGTATCCGTCTGGGGTCGAACACCGGGGAGCTGTTTTTT.

In its sample, this clonotype was seen many times. The rearrangement uses TRBV6-5 and TRBJ2-2; possibly TRBD1 for D (5 bases). Germline V gene lookup returns CDR1 MNHEY and CDR2 SVGAGI. Trimming pared 0 bases from V and 2 bases from J, leaving 7 bases between. The CDR3 loop spans 15 amino acids. This chain's CDR3 is CASSYSQGNTGELFF. Written as DNA, the CDR3 is TGTGCCAGCAGTTACTCCCAGGGTAACACCGGGGAGCTGTTTTTT.